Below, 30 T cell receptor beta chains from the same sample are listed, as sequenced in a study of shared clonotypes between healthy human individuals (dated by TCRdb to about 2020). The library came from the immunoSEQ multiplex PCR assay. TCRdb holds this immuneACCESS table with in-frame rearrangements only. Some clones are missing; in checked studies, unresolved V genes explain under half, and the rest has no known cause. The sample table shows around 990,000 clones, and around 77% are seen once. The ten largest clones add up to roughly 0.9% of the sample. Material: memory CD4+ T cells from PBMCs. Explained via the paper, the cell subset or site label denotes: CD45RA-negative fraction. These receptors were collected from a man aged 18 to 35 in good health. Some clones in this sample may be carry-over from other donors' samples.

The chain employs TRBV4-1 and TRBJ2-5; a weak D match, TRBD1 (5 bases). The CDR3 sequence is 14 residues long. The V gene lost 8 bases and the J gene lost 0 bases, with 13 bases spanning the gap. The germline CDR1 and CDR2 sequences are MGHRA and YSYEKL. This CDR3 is CASGRQPYQETQYF. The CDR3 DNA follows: TGCGCCAGCGGTCGACAGCCCTACCAAGAGACCCAGTACTTC.

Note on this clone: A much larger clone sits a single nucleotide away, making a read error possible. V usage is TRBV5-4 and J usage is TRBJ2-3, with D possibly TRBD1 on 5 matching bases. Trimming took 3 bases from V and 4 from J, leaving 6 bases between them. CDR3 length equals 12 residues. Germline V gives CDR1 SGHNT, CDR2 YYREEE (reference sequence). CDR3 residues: CASSSRADTQYF. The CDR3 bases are TGTGCCAGCAGCTCCAGGGCAGATACGCAGTATTTT.

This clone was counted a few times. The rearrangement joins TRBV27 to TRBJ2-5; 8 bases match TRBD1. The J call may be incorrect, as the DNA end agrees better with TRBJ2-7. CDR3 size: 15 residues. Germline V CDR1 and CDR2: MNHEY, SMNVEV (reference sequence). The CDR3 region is CASSFVGQGSYEQYF. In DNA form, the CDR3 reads TGTGCCAGCAGTTTCGTCGGACAGGGAAGCTACGAGCAGTACTTC.

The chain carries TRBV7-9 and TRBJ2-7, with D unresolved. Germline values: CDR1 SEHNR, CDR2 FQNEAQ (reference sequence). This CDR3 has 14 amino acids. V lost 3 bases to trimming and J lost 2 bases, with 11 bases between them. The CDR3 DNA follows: TGTGCCAGCAGCTTTGGGCCGGCAACCTACGAGCAGTACTTC. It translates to CASSFGPATYEQYF.

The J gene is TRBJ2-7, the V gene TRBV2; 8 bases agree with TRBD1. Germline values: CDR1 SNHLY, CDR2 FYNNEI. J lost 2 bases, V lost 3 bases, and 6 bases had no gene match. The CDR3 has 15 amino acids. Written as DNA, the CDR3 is TGTGCCAGCAGTGACCGACGGACAGGGACCTACGAGCAGTACTTC. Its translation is CASSDRRTGTYEQYF.

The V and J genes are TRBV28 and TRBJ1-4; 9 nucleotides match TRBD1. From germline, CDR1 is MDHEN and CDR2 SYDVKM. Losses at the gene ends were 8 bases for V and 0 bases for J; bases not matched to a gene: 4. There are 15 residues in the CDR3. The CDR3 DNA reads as TGTGCCAGCTTGGGACAGGGAGCAACTAATGAAAAACTGTTTTTT. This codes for CASLGQGATNEKLFF.

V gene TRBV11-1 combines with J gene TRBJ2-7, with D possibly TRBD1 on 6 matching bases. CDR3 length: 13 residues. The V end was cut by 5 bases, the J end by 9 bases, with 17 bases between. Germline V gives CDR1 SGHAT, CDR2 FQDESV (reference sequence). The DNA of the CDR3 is TGTGCCAGCAGCATTCGACAGGCTGCGGGGCAGTACTTC. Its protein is CASSIRQAAGQYF.

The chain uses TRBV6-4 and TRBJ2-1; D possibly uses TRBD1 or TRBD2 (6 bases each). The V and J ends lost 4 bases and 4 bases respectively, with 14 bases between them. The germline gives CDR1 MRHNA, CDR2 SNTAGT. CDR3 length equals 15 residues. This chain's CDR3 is CASSALGGSYNEQFF. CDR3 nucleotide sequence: TGTGCCAGCAGTGCCTTGGGGGGCTCTTACAATGAGCAGTTCTTC.

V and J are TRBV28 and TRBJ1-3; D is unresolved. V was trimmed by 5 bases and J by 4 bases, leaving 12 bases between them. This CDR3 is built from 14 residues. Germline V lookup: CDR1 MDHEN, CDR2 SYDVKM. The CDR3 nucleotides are TGTGCCAGCAGTCCCCCCGCTGGAGGAAACACCATATATTTT. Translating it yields CASSPPAGGNTIYF. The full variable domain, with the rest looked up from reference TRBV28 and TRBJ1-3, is DVKVTQSSRYLVKRTGEKVFLECVQDMDHENMFWYRQDPGLGLRLIYFSYDVKMKEKGDIPEGYSVSREKKERFSLILESASTNQTSMYLCASSPPAGGNTIYFGEGSWLTVV.

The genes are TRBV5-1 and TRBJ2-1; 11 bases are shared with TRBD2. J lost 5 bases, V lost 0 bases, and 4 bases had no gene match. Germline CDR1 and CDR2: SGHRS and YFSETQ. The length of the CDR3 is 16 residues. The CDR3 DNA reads TGCGCCAGCAGCTTGGCCGGGACTAGCGGTCACAATGAGCAGTTCTTC. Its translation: CASSLAGTSGHNEQFF.

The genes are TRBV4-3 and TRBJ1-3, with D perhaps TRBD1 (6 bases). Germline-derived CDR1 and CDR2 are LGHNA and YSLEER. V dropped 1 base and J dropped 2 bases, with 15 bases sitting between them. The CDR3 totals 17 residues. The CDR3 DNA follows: TGCGCCAGCAGCCAAGTCAAGGGCAGGGGAGCTGGAAACACCATATATTTT. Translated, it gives CASSQVKGRGAGNTIYF.

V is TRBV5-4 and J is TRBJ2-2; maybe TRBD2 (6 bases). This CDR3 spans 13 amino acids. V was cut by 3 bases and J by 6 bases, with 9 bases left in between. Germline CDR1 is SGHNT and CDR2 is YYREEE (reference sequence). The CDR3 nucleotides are TGTGCCAGCAGCTCGCGGGATCCCGGGGAGCTGTTTTTT. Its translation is CASSSRDPGELFF.

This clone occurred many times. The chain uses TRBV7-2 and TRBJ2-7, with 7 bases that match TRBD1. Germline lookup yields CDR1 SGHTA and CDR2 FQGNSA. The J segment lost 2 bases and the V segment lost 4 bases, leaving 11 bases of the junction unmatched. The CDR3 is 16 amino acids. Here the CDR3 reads CASSWQPGDSPYEQYF. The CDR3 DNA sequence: TGTGCCAGCAGCTGGCAACCAGGGGACAGCCCCTACGAGCAGTACTTC.

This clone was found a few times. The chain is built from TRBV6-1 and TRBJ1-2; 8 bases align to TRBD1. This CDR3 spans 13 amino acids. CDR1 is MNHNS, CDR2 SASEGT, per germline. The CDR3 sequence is CGTQGALNYGYTF. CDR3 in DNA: TGTGGAACGCAGGGGGCTCTTAACTATGGCTACACCTTC.

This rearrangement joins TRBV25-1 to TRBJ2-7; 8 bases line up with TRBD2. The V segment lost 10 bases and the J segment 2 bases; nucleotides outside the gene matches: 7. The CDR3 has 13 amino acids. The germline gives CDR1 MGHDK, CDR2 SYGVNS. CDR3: CATATSGTYEQYF. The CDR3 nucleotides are TGTGCCACCGCCACTAGCGGAACCTACGAGCAGTACTTC.

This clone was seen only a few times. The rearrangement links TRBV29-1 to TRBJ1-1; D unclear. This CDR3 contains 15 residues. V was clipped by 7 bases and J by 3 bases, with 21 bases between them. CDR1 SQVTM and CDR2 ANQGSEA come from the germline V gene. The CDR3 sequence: CSAMLNSYGDTEAFF. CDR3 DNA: TGCAGCGCCATGTTGAATTCGTATGGGGACACTGAAGCTTTCTTT.

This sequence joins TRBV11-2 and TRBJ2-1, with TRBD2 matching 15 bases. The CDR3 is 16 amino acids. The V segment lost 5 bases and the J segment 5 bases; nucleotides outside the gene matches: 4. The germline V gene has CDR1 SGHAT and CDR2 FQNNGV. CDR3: CASSPGLAGGNNEQFF. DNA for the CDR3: TGTGCCAGCAGCCCCGGACTAGCGGGAGGGAACAATGAGCAGTTCTTC.

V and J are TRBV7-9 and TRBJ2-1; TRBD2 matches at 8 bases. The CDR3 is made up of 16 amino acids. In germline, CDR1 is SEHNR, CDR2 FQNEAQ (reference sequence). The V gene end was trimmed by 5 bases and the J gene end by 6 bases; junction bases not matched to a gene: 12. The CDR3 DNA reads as TGTGCCAGCAGCCCCCGACTAGCGCCTCTGGCCAATGAGCAGTTCTTC. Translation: CASSPRLAPLANEQFF.

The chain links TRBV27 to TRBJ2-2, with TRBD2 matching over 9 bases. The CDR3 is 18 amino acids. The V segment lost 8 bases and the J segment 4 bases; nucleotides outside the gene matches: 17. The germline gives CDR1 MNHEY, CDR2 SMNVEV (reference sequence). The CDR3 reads CASHPFGIAGEPTGELFF. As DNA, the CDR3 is TGTGCCAGCCACCCTTTCGGGATAGCGGGAGAACCCACCGGGGAGCTGTTTTTT.

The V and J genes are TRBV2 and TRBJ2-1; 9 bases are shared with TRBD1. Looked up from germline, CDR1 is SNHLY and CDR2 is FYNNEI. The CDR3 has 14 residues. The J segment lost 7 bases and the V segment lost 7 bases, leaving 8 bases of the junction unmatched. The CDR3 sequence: CASKPGQGENEQFF. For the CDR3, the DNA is TGTGCCAGCAAGCCGGGACAGGGTGAGAATGAGCAGTTCTTC. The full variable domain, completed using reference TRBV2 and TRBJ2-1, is EPEVTQTPSHQVTQMGQEVILRCVPISNHLYFYWYRQILGQKVEFLVSFYNNEISEKSEIFDDQFSVERPDGSNFTLKIRSTKLEDSAMYFCASKPGQGENEQFFGPGTRLTVL.

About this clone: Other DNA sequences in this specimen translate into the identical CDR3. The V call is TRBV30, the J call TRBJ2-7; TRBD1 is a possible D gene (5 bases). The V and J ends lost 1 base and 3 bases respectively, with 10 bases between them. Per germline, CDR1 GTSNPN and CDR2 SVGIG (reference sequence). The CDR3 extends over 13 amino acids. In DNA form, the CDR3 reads TGTGCCTGGAGTGGGGGCCGGTACTACGAGCAGTACTTC. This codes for CAWSGGRYYEQYF.

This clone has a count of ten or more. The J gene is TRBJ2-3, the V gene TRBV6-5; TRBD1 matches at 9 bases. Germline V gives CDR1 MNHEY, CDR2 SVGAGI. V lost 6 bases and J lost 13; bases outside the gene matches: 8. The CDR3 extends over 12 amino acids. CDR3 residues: CASRTQGASEYF. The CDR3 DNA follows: TGTGCCAGCAGAACACAGGGGGCTTCGGAGTATTTT.

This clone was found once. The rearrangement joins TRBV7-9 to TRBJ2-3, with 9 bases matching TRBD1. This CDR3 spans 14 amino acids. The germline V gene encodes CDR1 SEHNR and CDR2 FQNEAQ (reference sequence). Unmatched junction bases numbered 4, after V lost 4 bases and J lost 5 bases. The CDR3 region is CASSSDRGGDTQYF. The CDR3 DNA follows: TGTGCCAGCAGCTCGGACAGGGGAGGAGATACGCAGTATTTT. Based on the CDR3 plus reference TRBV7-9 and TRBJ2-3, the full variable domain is DTGVSQNPRHKITKRGQNVTFRCDPISEHNRLYWYRQTLGQGPEFLTYFQNEAQLEKSRLLSDRFSAERPKGSFSTLEIQRTEQGDSAMYLCASSSDRGGDTQYFGPGTRLTVL.

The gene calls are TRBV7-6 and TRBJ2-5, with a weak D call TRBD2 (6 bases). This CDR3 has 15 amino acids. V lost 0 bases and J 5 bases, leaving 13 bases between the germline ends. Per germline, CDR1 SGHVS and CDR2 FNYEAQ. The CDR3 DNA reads TGTGCCAGCAGCTTAGCGGGGGGTCGAGCGGAGACCCAGTACTTC. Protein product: CASSLAGGRAETQYF. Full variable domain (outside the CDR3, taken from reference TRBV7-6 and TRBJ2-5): GAGVSQSPRYKVTKRGQDVALRCDPISGHVSLYWYRQALGQGPEFLTYFNYEAQQDKSGLPNDRFSAERPEGSISTLTIQRTEQRDSAMYRCASSLAGGRAETQYFGPGTRLLVL.

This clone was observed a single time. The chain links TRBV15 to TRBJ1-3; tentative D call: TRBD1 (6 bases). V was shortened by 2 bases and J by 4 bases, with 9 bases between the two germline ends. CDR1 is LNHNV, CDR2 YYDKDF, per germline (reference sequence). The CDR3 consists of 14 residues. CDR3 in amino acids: CATSRRGRGNTIYF. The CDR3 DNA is TGTGCCACCAGCAGAAGGGGGAGAGGAAACACCATATATTTT.

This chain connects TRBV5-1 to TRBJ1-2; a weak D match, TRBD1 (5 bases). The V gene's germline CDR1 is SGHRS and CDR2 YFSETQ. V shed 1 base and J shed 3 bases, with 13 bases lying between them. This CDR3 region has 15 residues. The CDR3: CASSLSPTDYYGYTF. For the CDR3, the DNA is TGCGCCAGCAGCTTGAGTCCGACAGACTACTATGGCTACACCTTC.

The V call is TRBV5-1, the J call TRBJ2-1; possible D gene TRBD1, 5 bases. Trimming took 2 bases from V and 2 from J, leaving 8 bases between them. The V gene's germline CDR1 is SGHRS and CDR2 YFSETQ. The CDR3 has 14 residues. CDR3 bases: TGCGCCAGCAGCTTCGCAGGGACCTACAATGAGCAGTTCTTC. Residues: CASSFAGTYNEQFF.

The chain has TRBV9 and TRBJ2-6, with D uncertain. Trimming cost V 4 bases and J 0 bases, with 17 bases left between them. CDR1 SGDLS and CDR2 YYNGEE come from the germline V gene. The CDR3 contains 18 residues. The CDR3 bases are TGTGCCAGCAGCACTCGAGACCTAATGTACTCTGGGGCCAACGTCCTGACTTTC. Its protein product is CASSTRDLMYSGANVLTF.

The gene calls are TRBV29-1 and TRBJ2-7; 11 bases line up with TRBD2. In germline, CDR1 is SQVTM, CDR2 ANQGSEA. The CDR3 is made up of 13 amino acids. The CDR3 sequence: CSIGTSGTYEQYF. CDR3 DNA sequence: TGCAGTATCGGGACTAGCGGAACCTACGAGCAGTACTTC.

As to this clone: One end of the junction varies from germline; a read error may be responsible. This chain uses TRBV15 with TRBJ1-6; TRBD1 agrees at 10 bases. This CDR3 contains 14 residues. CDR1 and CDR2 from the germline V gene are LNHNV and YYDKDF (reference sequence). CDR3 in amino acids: CATSYGQGGTPPHF. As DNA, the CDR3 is TGTGCCACCAGCTACGGACAGGGGGGGACACCCCCCCACTTT.